These 7 T cell receptor beta chains share one sample of origin, sequenced in a study of tumor and adjacent non-tumor tissue in lung cancer. RNA was extracted from bulk tissue without any cell sorting. Three rounds of nested PCR, following a modified ARM-PCR protocol, produced the TCRbeta library. TCRdb reanalysed the multiplex PCR reads using MiXCR and keeps one entry per CDR3 protein. This repertoire shows about 93,000 distinct CDR3 sequences, about 72% found once; its top ten account for around 20%. Sequences were obtained from lung tumor tissue. All receptors derive from a man in his 60s with non-small cell lung cancer.

Worth noting for this clonotype: The missing conserved phenylalanine or tryptophan at the end of this CDR3 makes a read error likely. The rearrangement joins TRBV29-1 to TRBJ2-6; D remains ambiguous. Germline CDR1 is SQVTM and CDR2 is ANQGSEA. The CDR3 runs to 14 residues. The germline V and J ends were trimmed by 4 bases and 0 bases, with 7 bases remaining between them. CDR3 bases: TGCAGCGTTGCACAGAACTCTGGGGCCAACGTCCTGACTTCC. Its protein is CSVAQNSGANVLTS.

This clonotype counts as medium-sized. V usage is TRBV29-1 and J usage is TRBJ1-5, with unresolved D. This CDR3 is 13 amino acids long. Germline CDR1 is SQVTM and CDR2 is ANQGSEA. Trimming removed 4 bases at V and 6 bases at J, with 13 bases between. In DNA form, the CDR3 reads TGCAGCGTTGGCGACGGGTGGGGTCAGCCCCAGCATTTT. Residues: CSVGDGWGQPQHF.

V and J are TRBV28 and TRBJ2-7, with D possibly being TRBD1 (5 bases). V was shortened by 2 bases and J by 1 base, with 9 bases between the two germline ends. CDR3 length equals 14 residues. CDR1 and CDR2 from the germline V gene are MDHEN and SYDVKM. The CDR3 DNA sequence: TGTGCCAGCAGTTTAACGACAGTATCCTACGAGCAGTACTTC. It is translated as CASSLTTVSYEQYF.

A note on this clonotype: This clone may be a read error of a much larger clone one base away. The rearrangement joins TRBV29-1 to TRBJ1-2, with D uncertain. The CDR3 consists of 13 residues. Between the trimmed V and J ends, which lost 7 bases and 6 bases, there was a span of 18 bases. From germline, CDR1 is SQVTM and CDR2 ANQGSEA. The CDR3 region has the DNA TGCAGCGCTGGCGGTTCGGTAGGGAATGGCTACACCTTC. Translation: CSAGGSVGNGYTF.

The sample holds many counts of this clonotype. This sequence joins TRBV29-1 and TRBJ1-2, with D perhaps matching TRBD1 (5 bases). CDR1 SQVTM and CDR2 ANQGSEA come from the germline V gene. CDR3 size: 13 residues. V was shortened by 7 bases and J by 6 bases, with 18 bases between the two germline ends. Here the CDR3 DNA reads TGCAGCGCTGGCGGTTCGGCAGGGAATGGCTACACCTTC. Protein sequence: CSAGGSAGNGYTF. Full variable domain (outside the CDR3, taken from reference TRBV29-1 and TRBJ1-2): SAVISQKPSRDICQRGTSLTIQCQVDSQVTMMFWYRQQPGQSLTLIATANQGSEATYESGFVIDKFPISRPNLTFSTLTVSNMSPEDSSIYLCSAGGSAGNGYTFGSGTRLTVV.

V gene TRBV6-5 combines with J gene TRBJ2-1; TRBD2 might be the D (6 bases). CDR1 and CDR2 (germline): MNHEY, SVGAGI. Trimming left V 4 bases short and J 13 bases short, with 20 bases between. The CDR3 consists of 14 residues. The DNA for the CDR3 is TGTGCCAGCAGTTCTCGCAGGAACCGGGACTTCCAGTTCTTC. This sequence encodes CASSSRRNRDFQFF.

As for this clonotype: Germline and junction disagree at one end, which may indicate a read error. The chain recombines TRBV14 with TRBJ1-4; D is undetermined. The germline gives CDR1 SGHDN, CDR2 FVKESK. CDR3 length equals 14 residues. CDR3 DNA: TGTGGCAGCAACCAAAACTCACTGATTGAAAAACTGTTTTTT. Protein: CGSNQNSLIEKLFF.